This T cell receptor (beta chain) was documented in a study of blood T cell repertoires in COVID-19. Study overall: The origin of the acute and convalescent COVID-19 samples was the United States, Italy and Spain.

In the authors' workflow: Amplification of reference gene primers provided the estimated nucleated cell counts. The method was immunoSEQ multiplex PCR; TCRdb's version includes in-frame clones alone and lacks a portion of them. V and J calls and clone size are as listed in that table; D and trimming were resolved from the DNA. The table has 100,000 to 150,000 clones, roughly 90% seen once. CDR1 is GTSNPN, CDR2 SVGIG, per germline (reference sequence). CDR3 size: 13 residues. Deletions cut 3 bases from V and 1 base from J, with 9 bases between. This rearrangement joins TRBV30 to TRBJ1-1, with D uncertain. The sequenced sample was peripheral blood. The sequence derives from a man over 45 with acute or convalescent COVID-19. CDR3 protein: CAWRRRENTEAFF. Written as DNA, the CDR3 is TGTGCCTGGAGGCGACGGGAGAACACTGAAGCTTTCTTT.